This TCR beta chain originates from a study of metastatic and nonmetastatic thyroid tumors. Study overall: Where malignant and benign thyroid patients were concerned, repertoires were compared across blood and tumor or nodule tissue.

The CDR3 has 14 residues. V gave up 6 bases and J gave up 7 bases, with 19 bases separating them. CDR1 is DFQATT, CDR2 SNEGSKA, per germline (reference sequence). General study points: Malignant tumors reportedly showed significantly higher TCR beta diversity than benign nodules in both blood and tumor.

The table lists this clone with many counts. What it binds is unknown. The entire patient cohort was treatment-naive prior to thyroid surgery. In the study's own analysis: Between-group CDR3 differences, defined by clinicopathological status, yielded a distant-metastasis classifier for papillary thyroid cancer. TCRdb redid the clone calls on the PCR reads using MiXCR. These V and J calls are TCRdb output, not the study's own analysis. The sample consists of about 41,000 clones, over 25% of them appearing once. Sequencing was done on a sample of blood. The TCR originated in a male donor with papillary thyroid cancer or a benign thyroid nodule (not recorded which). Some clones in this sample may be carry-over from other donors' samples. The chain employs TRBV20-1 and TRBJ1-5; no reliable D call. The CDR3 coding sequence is TGCAGTGCCGACTCGAGACAACCCGGCCAGCCCCAGCATTTT. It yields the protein CSADSRQPGQPQHF.